The next 10 T cell receptor beta chains were all read from a single sample in a study of T-cell reconstitution after alpha-beta-depleted transplantation in children. Unique molecular identifiers were built into the TCRbeta library. From the PCR reads, TCRdb called clonotypes with MiXCR, one entry per CDR3 protein. The table has about 490,000 distinct CDR3 sequences, 8% to 11% seen once. Sequenced here: PBMCs, sampled before TCRalphabeta/CD19-depleted stem cell transplant. Every receptor here comes from a child younger than 10 with inherited bone marrow failure, due to receive a stem cell transplant.

This clonotype was detected once. Given a much more abundant clone one base away, this may be a read error. The gene calls are TRBV19 and TRBJ1-1; D may be TRBD1 (6 bases). From germline, CDR1 is LNHDA and CDR2 SQIVND (reference sequence). There are 14 residues in the CDR3. V lost 4 bases and J 1 base, leaving 10 bases between the germline ends. The DNA of the CDR3 is TGTGCCAGTAGTACGGACAGCAGGAACACTGAAGCTTTCTTT. It is translated as CASSTDSRNTEAFF.

This clonotype occurred many times. The V and J genes are TRBV6-1 and TRBJ1-3, with TRBD1 matching 8 bases. Germline V gene data show CDR1 as MNHNS and CDR2 as SASEGT. V lost 7 bases to trimming and J lost 1 base; unmatched junction nucleotides: 6. This CDR3 region has 15 residues. The CDR3 DNA reads as TGTGCCAGCACCGTGACAGGGGCGTCTGGAAACACCATATATTTT. Translated, it gives CASTVTGASGNTIYF.

This clonotype was picked up many times. This sequence joins TRBV10-3 and TRBJ2-1; TRBD1 aligns across 11 bases. Germline CDR1 and CDR2: ENHRY and SYGVKD. The length of the CDR3 is 15 residues. The trim removed 6 bases at V and 2 bases at J, leaving 3 bases unmatched. The CDR3 sequence is CAIRAGQGAYNEQFF. The CDR3 bases are TGTGCCATCAGAGCGGGACAGGGGGCCTACAATGAGCAGTTCTTC.

This clonotype was observed a handful of times. The chain uses TRBV28 and TRBJ2-3, with 16 nucleotides matching TRBD2. This CDR3 has 19 residues. Germline-derived CDR1 and CDR2 are MDHEN and SYDVKM. The ends lost 7 bases at V and 2 bases at J; junction bases unmatched: 12. The CDR3 is CASTNTGTSGGGPTDTQYF. DNA for the CDR3: TGTGCCAGCACCAACACCGGGACTAGCGGGGGGGGGCCCACAGATACGCAGTATTTT.

The rearrangement uses TRBV19 and TRBJ1-1, with D perhaps matching TRBD1 (5 bases). Per germline, CDR1 LNHDA and CDR2 SQIVND (reference sequence). CDR3 length: 16 amino acids. V was pared by 7 bases and J by 1 base, with 19 bases between. CDR3 DNA: TGTGCCAGTAAACGGGCGGCAGGGATCCCGAACACTGAAGCTTTCTTT. The encoded protein is CASKRAAGIPNTEAFF.

There are many counts of this clonotype. The chain combines TRBV4-3 with TRBJ1-2; TRBD1 matches 7 bases. The V segment lost 6 bases and the J segment 2 bases; nucleotides outside the gene matches: 9. CDR3 length: 15 residues. Germline V gene sequence: CDR1 LGHNA, CDR2 YSLEER. CDR3 sequence: CASRTTGQQNYGYTF. The DNA for the CDR3 is TGCGCCAGCAGGACGACGGGACAGCAGAACTATGGCTACACCTTC.

This CDR3 reads CASRASSDTGELFF. CDR3 in DNA: TGTGCCAGCAGGGCTAGCTCCGACACCGGGGAGCTGTTTTTT. J is TRBJ2-2 and V is TRBV2; TRBD2 might be the D (5 bases). Germline V CDR1 and CDR2: SNHLY, FYNNEI. Trimming removed 6 bases at V and 3 bases at J, with 11 bases between. The CDR3 runs 14 residues.

The chain joins TRBV20-1 to TRBJ2-5, with 10 bases identical to TRBD2. This CDR3 has 16 residues. The germline gives CDR1 DFQATT, CDR2 SNEGSKA (reference sequence). V was clipped by 6 bases and J by 1 base; unmatched bases: 11. The CDR3 DNA reads as TGCAGTGCCAAACCGTCGAGCGGGGGGGGCCAAGAGACCCAGTACTTC. It translates to CSAKPSSGGGQETQYF.

The genes are TRBV20-1 and TRBJ2-1; D may match TRBD1 or TRBD2 (6 bases each). Germline lookup yields CDR1 DFQATT and CDR2 SNEGSKA (reference sequence). The CDR3 has 14 residues. Trimming removed 4 bases from V and 7 bases from J, with 17 bases in between. CDR3 amino acids: CSATLRGRQNEQFF. The CDR3 coding sequence is TGCAGTGCTACCCTTAGGGGGAGGCAAAATGAGCAGTTCTTC.

This clonotype was counted at least ten times. The chain has TRBV10-3 and TRBJ2-1; 9 bases line up with TRBD2. J lost 0 bases, V lost 3 bases, and 18 bases had no gene match. The V gene's germline CDR1 is ENHRY and CDR2 SYGVKD. The CDR3 runs 21 residues. CDR3 in DNA: TGTGCCATCAGTGATGTCCCCGGCAAGCGGGAGGCCTATAGCTCCTACAATGAGCAGTTCTTC. This translates into CAISDVPGKREAYSSYNEQFF.